Listed below are T cell receptor beta chains from one sample, sequenced in a study of beta chain features in type 1 diabetes. This table comes from immunoSEQ multiplex PCR, and its TCRdb copy is limited to in-frame clones, with some not included. Of about 68,000 clones detected, about 48% appear once; the ten largest clones hold 0.55% to 0.8%. Sequenced input: central memory CD4+ T cells from blood. The receptors here all came from a man in his thirties or forties with type 1 diabetes. CDR3s include the opening cysteine and the closing phenylalanine or tryptophan. A D gene is named only where the DNA matches it firmly. Clone size is not always given. Where it is, it says once, few, many or a class for expanded clones.

V	J	D	size	DNA	CDR3
TRBV11-2	TRBJ2-7	TRBD2	few	TGTGCCAGCAGCTTAGCCCTAACTAGCGGGGGCCCTTCTGTCTACGAGCAGTACTTC	CASSLALTSGGPSVYEQYF
TRBV7-9	TRBJ1-2	NA	few	TGTGCCAGCAGCTTATTGATGGGCCGCGCGAACTATGGCTACACCTTC	CASSLLMGRANYGYTF
TRBV11-2	TRBJ2-7	NA	few	TGTGCCAGCAGCTTAGTCCAGGGCGTGTCCTACGAGCAGTACTTC	CASSLVQGVSYEQYF
TRBV5-4	TRBJ2-5	TRBD1	NA	TGTGCCAGCAGCTTGGTAGGACAGGGGGGAGAGACCCAGTACTTC	CASSLVGQGGETQYF
TRBV7-9	TRBJ1-1	NA	NA	TGTGCCAGCAGTCGGTCTATGAACACTGAAGCTTTCTTT	CASSRSMNTEAFF
TRBV18	TRBJ1-2	NA	NA	TGTGCCAGCTCACCAAGCAGGGTACCTAACTATGGCTACACCTTC	CASSPSRVPNYGYTF
TRBV19	TRBJ2-3	TRBD2	NA	TGTGCCAGTAGCGCTCTGACTAGCGGCGCCACAGATACGCAGTATTTT	CASSALTSGATDTQYF
TRBV19	TRBJ2-3	NA	few	TGTGCCAGTACCTCCGAGGGCGCAGATACGCAGTATTTT	CASTSEGADTQYF
TRBV30	TRBJ2-2	TRBD2	NA	TGTGCCTGGAGTTTCGGGGGGACCGGGGAGCTGTTTTTT	CAWSFGGTGELFF
TRBV2	TRBJ2-7	TRBD1	NA	TGTGCCAGCAGGGCGGACAGGAACTCCTACGAGCAGTACTTC	CASRADRNSYEQYF
TRBV19	TRBJ2-2	NA	few	TGTGCCAGTATGGGTGGCGCGGGCACCGGGGAGCTGTTTTTT	CASMGGAGTGELFF
TRBV6-1	TRBJ2-2	TRBD1	NA	TGTGCCAGCAGTGGCCCCGGGACAGGGGCAATCGGGGAGCTGTTTTTT	CASSGPGTGAIGELFF